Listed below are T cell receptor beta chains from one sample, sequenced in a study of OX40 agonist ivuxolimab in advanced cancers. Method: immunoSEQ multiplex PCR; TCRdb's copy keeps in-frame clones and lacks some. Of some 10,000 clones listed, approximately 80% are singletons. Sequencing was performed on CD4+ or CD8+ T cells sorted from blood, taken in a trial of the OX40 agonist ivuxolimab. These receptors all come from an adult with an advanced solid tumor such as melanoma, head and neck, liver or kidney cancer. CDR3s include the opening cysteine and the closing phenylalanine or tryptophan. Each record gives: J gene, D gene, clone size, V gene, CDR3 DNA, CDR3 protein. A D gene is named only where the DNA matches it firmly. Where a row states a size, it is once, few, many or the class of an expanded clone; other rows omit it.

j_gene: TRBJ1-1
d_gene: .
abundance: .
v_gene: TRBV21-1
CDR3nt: TGTGCCCCTTTAGCGCTTAATAGGGACAGGCCATATCGGAGCATGAACACTGAAGCTTTCTTT
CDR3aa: CAPLALNRDRPYRSMNTEAFF

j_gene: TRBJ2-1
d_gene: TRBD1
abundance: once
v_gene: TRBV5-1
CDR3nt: TGCGCCAGCAGCCGGGGACAGTCCTACAATGAGCAGTTCTTC
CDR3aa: CASSRGQSYNEQFF

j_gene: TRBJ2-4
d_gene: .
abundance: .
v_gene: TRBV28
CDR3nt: TGTGCCAGCAGCTCGGGCGGGGCGCGGAGAAACATTCAGTACTTC
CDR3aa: CASSSGGARRNIQYF

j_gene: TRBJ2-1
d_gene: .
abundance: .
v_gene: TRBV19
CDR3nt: TGTGCCAGTAGTATAGGGTCCAGTCCGGGTGAGCAGTTCTTC
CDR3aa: CASSIGSSPGEQFF

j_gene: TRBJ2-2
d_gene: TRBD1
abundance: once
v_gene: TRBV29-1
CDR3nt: TGCAGCGTCTTGACAGGGCCCGGGGAGCTGTTTTTT
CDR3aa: CSVLTGPGELFF

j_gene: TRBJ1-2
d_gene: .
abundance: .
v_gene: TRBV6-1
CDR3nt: TGTGCCAGCAGTGAATTTGGTGGTTTCGGCTACACCTTC
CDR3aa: CASSEFGGFGYTF

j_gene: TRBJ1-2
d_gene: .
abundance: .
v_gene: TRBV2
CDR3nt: TGTGCCAGCAGTGACACTAACTATGGCTACACCTTC
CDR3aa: CASSDTNYGYTF

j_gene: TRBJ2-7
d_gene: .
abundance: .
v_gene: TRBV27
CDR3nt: TGTGCCAGCAGTTTGTATGGTTCGGCAGTCGACGAGCAGTACTTC
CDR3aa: CASSLYGSAVDEQYF

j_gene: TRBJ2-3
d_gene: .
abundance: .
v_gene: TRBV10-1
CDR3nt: TGCGCCAGCAGTGAGTCGAAGGGGAGGAACGACCACACAGATACGCAGTATTTT
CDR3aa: CASSESKGRNDHTDTQYF

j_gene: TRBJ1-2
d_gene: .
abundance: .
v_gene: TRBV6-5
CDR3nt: TGTGCCAGCAGGGGGGCTAACTATGGCTACACCTTC
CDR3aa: CASRGANYGYTF

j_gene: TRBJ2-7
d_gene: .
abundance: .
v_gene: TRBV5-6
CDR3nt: TGTGCCAGCGGCTCGGGCAACTCCTACGAGCAGTACTTC
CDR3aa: CASGSGNSYEQYF

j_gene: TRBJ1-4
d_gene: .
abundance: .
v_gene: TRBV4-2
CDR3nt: TGTGCCAGCAGCGCACAGATACAGAATGAAAAACTGTTTTTT
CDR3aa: CASSAQIQNEKLFF

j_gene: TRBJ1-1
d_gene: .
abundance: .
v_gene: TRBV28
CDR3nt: TGTGCCAGCAGTTCATACCCACCGATAAGGAACACTGAAGCTTTCTTT
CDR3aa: CASSSYPPIRNTEAFF

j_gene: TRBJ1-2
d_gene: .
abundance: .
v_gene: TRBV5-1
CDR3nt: TGCGCCAGCAGCTCGGACTTCTATGGCTACACCTTC
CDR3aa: CASSSDFYGYTF

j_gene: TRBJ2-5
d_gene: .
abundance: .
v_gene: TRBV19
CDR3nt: TGTGCCAGTAGCGTTCGAGAAGAAATGTTGAAGACCCAGTACTTC
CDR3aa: CASSVREEMLKTQYF

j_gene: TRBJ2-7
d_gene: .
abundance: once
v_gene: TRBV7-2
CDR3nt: TGTGCCAGCAGCTTAGGCACACGCCGCGAGCAGTACTTC
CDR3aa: CASSLGTRREQYF

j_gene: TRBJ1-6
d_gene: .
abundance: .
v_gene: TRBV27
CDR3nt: TGTGCCAGCAGTCCCCGCAGAGTCGGCTATAATTCACCCCTCCACTTT
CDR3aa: CASSPRRVGYNSPLHF

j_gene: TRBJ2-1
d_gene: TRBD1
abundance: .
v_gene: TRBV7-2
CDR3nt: TGTGCCAGCAGCTTATTCCCAGGGGGCGGCCACAATGAGCAATTCTTC
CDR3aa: CASSLFPGGGHNEQFF

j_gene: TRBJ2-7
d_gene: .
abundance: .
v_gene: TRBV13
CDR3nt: TGTGCCAGCAGTTCTCACTCGGACGGGAGCTCCTACGAGCAGTACTTC
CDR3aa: CASSSHSDGSSYEQYF

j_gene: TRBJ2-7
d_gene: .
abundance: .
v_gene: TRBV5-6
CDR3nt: TGTGCCAGCAGCTTGGTCCAGGGGCCCTACGAGCAGTACTTC
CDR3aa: CASSLVQGPYEQYF

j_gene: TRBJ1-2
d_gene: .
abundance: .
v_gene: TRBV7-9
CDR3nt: TGTGCCAGCAGCAGTACAGGGTCGGAGAGTGGCTACACCTTC
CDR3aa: CASSSTGSESGYTF

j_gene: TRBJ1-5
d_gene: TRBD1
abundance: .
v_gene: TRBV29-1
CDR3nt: TGCAGCGTGTCGGACAGGGGGCGAGGGCAGCCCCAGCATTTT
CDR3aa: CSVSDRGRGQPQHF

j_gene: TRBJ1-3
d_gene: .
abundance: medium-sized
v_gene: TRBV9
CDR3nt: TGTGCCAGCAGCGTAGACCCGGATTCTGGAAACACCATATATTTT
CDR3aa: CASSVDPDSGNTIYF

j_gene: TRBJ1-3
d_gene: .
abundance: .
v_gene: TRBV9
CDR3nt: TGTGCCAGCAGCGTTGGAGGACTCTCTGGAAACACCATATATTTT
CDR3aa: CASSVGGLSGNTIYF

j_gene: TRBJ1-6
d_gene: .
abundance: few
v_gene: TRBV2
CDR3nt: TGTGCCAGCAGGGGAGTAACCATCTATAATTCACCCCTCCACTTT
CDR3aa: CASRGVTIYNSPLHF

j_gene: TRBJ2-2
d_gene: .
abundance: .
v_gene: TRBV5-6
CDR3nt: TGTGCCAGCAGCTTGGTTCAGGGTGACACCGGGGAGCTGTTTTTT
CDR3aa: CASSLVQGDTGELFF

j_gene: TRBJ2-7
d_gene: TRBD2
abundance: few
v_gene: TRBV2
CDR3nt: TGTGCCAGCAGTGAAGCGACCCTAGCGGGGGGCGGGCAGTACTTC
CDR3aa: CASSEATLAGGGQYF

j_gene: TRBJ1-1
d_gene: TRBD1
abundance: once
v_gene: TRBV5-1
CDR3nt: TGCGCCAGCAGCCCGATCCCGACAGGGACGGGCACTGAAGCTTTCTTT
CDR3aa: CASSPIPTGTGTEAFF